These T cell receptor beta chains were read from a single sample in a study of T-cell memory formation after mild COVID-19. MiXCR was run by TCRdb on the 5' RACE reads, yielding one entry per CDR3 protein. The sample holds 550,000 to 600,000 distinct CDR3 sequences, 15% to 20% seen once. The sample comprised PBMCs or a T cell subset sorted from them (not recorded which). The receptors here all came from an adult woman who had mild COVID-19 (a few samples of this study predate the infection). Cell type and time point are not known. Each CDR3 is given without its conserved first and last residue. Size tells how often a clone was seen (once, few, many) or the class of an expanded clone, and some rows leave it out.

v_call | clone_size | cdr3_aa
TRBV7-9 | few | ASSLAVTYEAF
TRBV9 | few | ASSVGPGGSGGAISTEQF
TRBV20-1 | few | SAERRQGRAF
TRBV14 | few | ASSQVGGLPYNEQF
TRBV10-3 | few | AMSIRENNEQF
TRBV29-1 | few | SVEYGNTEAF
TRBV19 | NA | ASSIRDPTDTQY
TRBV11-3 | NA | ASSLGRVASGDEQY
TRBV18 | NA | ASSLTGGVTDTQY
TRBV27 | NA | ASRLAGGGEQY
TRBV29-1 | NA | SVEQGRETQY